Described below is a single TCR beta chain sequence and its context. This clone's antigen is unknown. Qualities for individual bases were not recorded, and no much larger clone is one base off. CDR1 and CDR2 are drawn from the germline V gene: MDHEN, SYDVKM. V and J are truncated by 6 bases and 9 bases respectively, leaving an intervening sequence of 15 bases. Reading from cysteine to phenylalanine, the CDR3 counts 14 amino acids. The sequence is cut down to CDR3 DNA, 42 bases in frame from base 1. The record originates from a study of blood T cell repertoires in COVID-19 (dated by TCRdb to the early 2020s). Broadly, across the study: Collaborator samples came from the United States, Italy and Spain and covered acute and convalescent phases of COVID-19. The material from the prospective study consisted of cDNA or gDNA derived from T cells, B-cell-depleted T cells, or PBMCs. The dataset comprised deeply sampled blood TCRbeta repertoires from subjects exposed to, actively infected with, or recovered from COVID-19. The repertoires were made available in a free public database intended to serve as a resource for research on the immune response to SARS-CoV-2. Samples came from the ongoing ImmuneRACE study (first 160 participants) plus 1,254 subjects from 6 global collaborators. Nearly every sample came with metadata listing a de-identified subject ID, COVID-19 status, age in years and sex. Where available, HLA class I and class II types were taken from metadata supplied by the sample provider and were not determined by assay-based typing. The investigation overall reported the following: Clinical and demographic metadata were provided uncurated, with the amount varying by source and participant.

In Seattle, one collaborating source enrolled patients while the infection was active and tracked those patients longitudinally over the course of disease. The collaborating institutions used their own protocols to collect whole blood in K2EDTA tubes. For TCRbeta analysis, collaborators shipped samples as frozen whole blood, isolated PBMCs, or DNA extracted from either of those sample types. TCRbeta CDR3 regions were amplified from genomic DNA using the immunoSEQ Assay, a bias-controlled multiplex PCR. In the authors' own workflow: Within the assay, amplification of reference gene primers was used to estimate how many nucleated cells each sample contained. To quantify the absolute abundance of each unique TCRbeta CDR3 rearrangement, sequence reads were collapsed and filtered. For each sample, productive Simpson clonality was calculated as the square root of Simpson's diversity index over productive rearrangements. TCRdb provides this immuneACCESS table in a form limited to in-frame rearrangements. Some clones are lacking; in checked studies, under half of them reflect an unresolved V gene, and why the rest are absent is not known. Clone size and V and J calls were adopted from that table, with D and trimming inferred from the DNA. The sample table records approximately 300,000 clones; approximately 91% of these occur just once. The top ten constitute approximately 10% of the sample.

The sample consisted of peripheral blood. In this chain, TRBV28 is recombined with TRBJ1-6; TRBD1 is a possible D gene, resting on 6 matching bases. This TCR derives from a woman in her 30s with COVID-19, enrolled during active disease. The encoded CDR3 is CASRVFPGASPLHF. The nucleotides are TGTGCCAGCAGGGTTTTCCCAGGGGCTTCACCCCTCCACTTT.